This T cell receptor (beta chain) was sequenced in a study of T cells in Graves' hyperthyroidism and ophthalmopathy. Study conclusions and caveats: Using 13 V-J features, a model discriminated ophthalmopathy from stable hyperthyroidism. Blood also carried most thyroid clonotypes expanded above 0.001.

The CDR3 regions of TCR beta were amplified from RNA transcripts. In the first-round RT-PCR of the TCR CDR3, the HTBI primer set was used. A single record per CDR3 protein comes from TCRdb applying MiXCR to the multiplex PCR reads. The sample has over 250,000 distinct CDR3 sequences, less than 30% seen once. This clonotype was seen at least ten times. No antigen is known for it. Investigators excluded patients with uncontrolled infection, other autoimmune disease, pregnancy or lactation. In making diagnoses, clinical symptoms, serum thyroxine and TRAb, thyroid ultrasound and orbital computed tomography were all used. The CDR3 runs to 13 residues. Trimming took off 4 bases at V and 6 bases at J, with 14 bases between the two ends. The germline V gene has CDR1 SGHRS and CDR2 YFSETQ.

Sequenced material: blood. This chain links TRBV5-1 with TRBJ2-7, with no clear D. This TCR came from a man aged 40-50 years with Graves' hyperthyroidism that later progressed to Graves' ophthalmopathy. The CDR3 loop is CASSPDPRREQYF. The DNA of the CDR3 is TGCGCCAGCAGCCCTGACCCTAGGCGCGAGCAGTACTTC.